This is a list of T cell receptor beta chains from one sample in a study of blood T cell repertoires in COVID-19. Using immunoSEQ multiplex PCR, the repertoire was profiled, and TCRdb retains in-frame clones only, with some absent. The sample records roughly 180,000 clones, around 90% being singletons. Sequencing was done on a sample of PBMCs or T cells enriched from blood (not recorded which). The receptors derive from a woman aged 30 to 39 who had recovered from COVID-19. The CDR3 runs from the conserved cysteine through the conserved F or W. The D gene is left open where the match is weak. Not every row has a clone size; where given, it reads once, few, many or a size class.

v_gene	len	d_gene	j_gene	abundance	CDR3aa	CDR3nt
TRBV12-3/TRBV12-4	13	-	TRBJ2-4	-	CASSSVTRNIQYF	TGTGCCAGCAGCTCGGTAACGAGAAACATTCAGTACTTC
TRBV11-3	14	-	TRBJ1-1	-	CASSLDGAGKTAFF	TGTGCCAGCAGCTTAGATGGGGCAGGGAAGACAGCTTTCTTT
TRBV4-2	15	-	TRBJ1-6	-	CASSQDTGGNSPLHF	TGTGCCAGCAGCCAAGACACGGGGGGAAATTCACCCCTCCACTTT
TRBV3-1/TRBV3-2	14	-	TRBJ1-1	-	CASSPDSANTEAFF	TGTGCCAGCAGCCCAGACAGCGCGAACACTGAAGCTTTCTTT
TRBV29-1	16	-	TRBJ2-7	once	CSVPRGWGSDPYEQYF	TGCAGCGTTCCAAGGGGTTGGGGATCGGACCCCTACGAGCAGTACTTC
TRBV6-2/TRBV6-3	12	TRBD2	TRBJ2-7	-	CASSYKAGGQYF	TGTGCCAGCAGTTACAAAGCGGGGGGGCAGTACTTC
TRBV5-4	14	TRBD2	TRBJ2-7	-	CASSKRGGRYEQYF	TGTGCCAGCAGCAAGCGGGGGGGCCGGTACGAGCAGTACTTC
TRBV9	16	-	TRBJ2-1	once	CASSVAKAGVRNEQFF	TGTGCCAGCAGCGTAGCTAAGGCAGGGGTACGGAATGAGCAGTTCTTC
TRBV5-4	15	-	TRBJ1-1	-	CASSATGHPRTEAFF	TGTGCCAGCAGCGCTACGGGACACCCGAGGACTGAAGCTTTCTTT
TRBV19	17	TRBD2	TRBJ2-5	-	CASRLSNSGSSPMDQYF	TGTGCCAGTAGACTCTCTAATAGCGGGAGCTCCCCCATGGACCAGTACTTC
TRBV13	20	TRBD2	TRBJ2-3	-	CASSPQTSGGEGSGTDTQYF	TGTGCCAGCAGCCCGCAGACTAGCGGGGGAGAAGGGTCGGGCACAGATACGCAGTATTTT
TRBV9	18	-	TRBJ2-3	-	CASSVEGKLALSTDTQYF	TGTGCCAGCAGCGTAGAGGGGAAACTAGCCCTTAGCACAGATACGCAGTATTTT
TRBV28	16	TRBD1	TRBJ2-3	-	CASSYDRVFVTDTQYF	TGTGCCAGCAGTTATGACAGGGTATTTGTCACAGATACGCAGTATTTT
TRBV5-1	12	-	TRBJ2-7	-	CASSLDLDEQYF	TGCGCCAGCAGCTTGGACTTGGACGAGCAGTACTTC
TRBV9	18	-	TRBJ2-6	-	CASSVDDFSSSGANVLTF	TGTGCCAGCAGCGTAGACGACTTCTCAAGCTCTGGGGCCAACGTCCTGACTTTC
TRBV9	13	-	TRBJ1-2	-	CASSATGLSGYTF	TGTGCCAGCAGCGCGACAGGTTTATCGGGCTACACCTTC
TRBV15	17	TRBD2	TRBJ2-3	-	CATSRDRLAGVTDTQYF	TGTGCCACCAGCAGAGATCGCCTAGCGGGGGTCACAGATACGCAGTATTTT
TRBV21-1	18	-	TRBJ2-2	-	CASSPGLAGANNTGELFF	TGTGCCAGCAGCCCGGGACTAGCGGGAGCGAACAACACCGGGGAGCTGTTTTTT
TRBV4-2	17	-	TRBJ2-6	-	CASSQAVSDSGANVLTF	TGTGCCAGCAGCCAAGCGGTCTCCGACTCTGGGGCCAACGTCCTGACTTTC
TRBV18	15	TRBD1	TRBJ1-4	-	CASSLSGGDGEKLFF	TGTGCCAGCTCACTCTCAGGGGGCGATGGAGAAAAACTGTTTTTT
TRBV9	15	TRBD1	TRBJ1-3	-	CASSPWTGGGNTIYF	TGTGCCAGCAGCCCATGGACAGGCGGTGGAAACACCATATATTTT
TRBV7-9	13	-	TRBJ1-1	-	CADVGLRGTEAFF	TGTGCCGACGTCGGGCTTCGGGGCACTGAAGCTTTCTTT
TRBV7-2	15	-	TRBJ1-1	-	CASSRARGGWTEAFF	TGTGCCAGCAGCAGGGCACGAGGAGGTTGGACTGAAGCTTTCTTT
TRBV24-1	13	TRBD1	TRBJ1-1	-	CATVGQGAPEAFF	TGTGCCACCGTGGGACAGGGGGCCCCTGAAGCTTTCTTT
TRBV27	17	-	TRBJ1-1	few	CASSFRGGDGVNTEAFF	TGTGCCAGCAGTTTCCGAGGCGGGGACGGGGTGAACACTGAAGCTTTCTTT
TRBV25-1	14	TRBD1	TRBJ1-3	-	CASTQGAGGNTIYF	TGTGCCAGCACCCAGGGGGCAGGTGGAAACACCATATATTTT
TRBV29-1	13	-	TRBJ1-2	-	CSVDDPPGHGYTF	TGCAGCGTTGATGATCCCCCTGGGCATGGCTACACCTTC
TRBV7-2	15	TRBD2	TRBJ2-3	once	CASSLDRGGTDTQYF	TGTGCCAGCAGCTTAGATCGGGGGGGAACAGATACGCAGTATTTT
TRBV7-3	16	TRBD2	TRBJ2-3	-	CASSPWGGLRTDTQYF	TGTGCCAGCAGCCCTTGGGGGGGGTTGCGGACAGATACGCAGTATTTT
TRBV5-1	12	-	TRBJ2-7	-	CASSSQGNEQYF	TGCGCCAGCAGCTCTCAGGGAAACGAGCAGTACTTC
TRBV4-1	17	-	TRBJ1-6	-	CASSQDGSGSYNSPLHF	TGCGCCAGCAGCCAAGACGGATCAGGCTCCTATAATTCACCCCTCCACTTT
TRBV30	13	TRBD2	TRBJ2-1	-	CAWSWGGSNEQFF	TGTGCCTGGAGTTGGGGGGGGAGCAATGAGCAGTTCTTC
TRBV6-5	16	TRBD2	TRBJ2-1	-	CASSYTGLAGGNEQFF	TGTGCCAGCAGTTACACGGGACTAGCGGGAGGCAATGAGCAGTTCTTC
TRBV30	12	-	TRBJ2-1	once	CAWSGTFNEQFF	TGTGCCTGGAGTGGAACTTTTAATGAGCAGTTCTTC
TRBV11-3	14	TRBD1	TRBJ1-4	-	CASSLGQGREKLFF	TGTGCCAGCAGCCTAGGACAGGGCCGAGAAAAACTGTTTTTT
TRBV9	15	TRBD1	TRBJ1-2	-	CASSLSTGVSYGYTF	TGTGCCAGCAGCCTGTCGACAGGGGTGTCCTATGGCTACACCTTC
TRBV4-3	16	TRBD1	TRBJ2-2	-	CASSQGDRVRTGELFF	TGCGCCAGCAGCCAAGGTGACAGGGTAAGGACCGGGGAGCTGTTTTTT
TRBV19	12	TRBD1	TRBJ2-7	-	CAIRDSIGEQYF	TGTGCCATCCGGGACAGTATCGGCGAGCAGTACTTC
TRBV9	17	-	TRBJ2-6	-	CASSVETDNSGANVLTF	TGTGCCAGCAGCGTAGAAACTGATAATTCTGGGGCCAACGTCCTGACTTTC
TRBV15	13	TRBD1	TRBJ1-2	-	CATSEGTGVGYTF	TGTGCCACCAGCGAAGGGACAGGGGTCGGCTACACCTTC
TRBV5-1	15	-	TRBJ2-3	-	CASSLQAGTADTQYF	TGCGCCAGCAGCTTGCAGGCGGGAACCGCAGATACGCAGTATTTT
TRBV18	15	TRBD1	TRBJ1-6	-	CASSLGQGHNSPLHF	TGTGCCAGCTCACTAGGACAGGGCCATAATTCACCCCTCCACTTT
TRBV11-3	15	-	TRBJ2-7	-	CASREGAFHSYEQYF	TGTGCCAGCAGGGAAGGGGCATTTCACTCCTACGAGCAGTACTTC
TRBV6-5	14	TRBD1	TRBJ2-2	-	CASSRQGNTGELFF	TGTGCCAGCAGTAGACAGGGCAACACCGGGGAGCTGTTTTTT
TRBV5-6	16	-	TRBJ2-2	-	CASSLREQGTAGELFF	TGTGCCAGCAGCTTGCGGGAACAGGGAACGGCCGGGGAGCTGTTTTTT
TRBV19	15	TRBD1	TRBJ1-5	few	CASSTWGQGNQPQHF	TGTGCCAGTAGTACATGGGGACAGGGCAATCAGCCCCAGCATTTT
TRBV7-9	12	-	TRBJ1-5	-	CASSGNGQPQHF	TGTGCCAGCAGCGGTAACGGGCAGCCCCAGCATTTT
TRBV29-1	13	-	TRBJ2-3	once	CSVAGTYTDTQYF	TGCAGCGTTGCGGGAACTTACACAGATACGCAGTATTTT
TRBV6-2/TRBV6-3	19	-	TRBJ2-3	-	CASSQRGWYTGEDTDTQYF	TGTGCCAGCAGCCAAAGGGGTTGGTATACGGGAGAGGACACAGATACGCAGTATTTT
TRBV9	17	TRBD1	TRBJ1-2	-	CASSTRTGKVGGYGYTF	TGTGCCAGCAGCACCCGGACAGGGAAAGTGGGGGGCTATGGCTACACCTTC
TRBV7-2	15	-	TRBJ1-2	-	CASSTNSGGYDGYTF	TGTGCCAGCAGCACGAACTCGGGAGGGTACGATGGCTACACCTTC
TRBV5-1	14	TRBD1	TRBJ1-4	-	CASSFPDRSEKLFF	TGCGCCAGCAGCTTCCCGGACAGGAGTGAAAAACTGTTTTTT
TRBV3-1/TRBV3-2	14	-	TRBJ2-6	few	CASSLTSGANVLTF	TGTGCCAGCAGCCTTACTTCTGGGGCCAACGTCCTGACTTTC
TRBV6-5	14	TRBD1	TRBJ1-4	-	CASSRGTAHEKLFF	TGTGCCAGCAGCCGTGGGACAGCCCACGAAAAACTGTTTTTT
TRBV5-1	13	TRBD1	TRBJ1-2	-	CASSSQGDYGYTF	TGCGCCAGCAGCTCACAGGGGGACTATGGCTACACCTTC
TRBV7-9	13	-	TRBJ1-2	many	CASRPGGTYGYTF	TGTGCCAGCCGACCCGGTGGGACTTATGGCTACACCTTC